This T cell receptor beta chain was observed in a study of cytomegalovirus exposure and HLA in healthy donors (dated by TCRdb to 2015 to 2018). General notes on the study: An earlier analysis of several hundred of the donors reported 250 to 350 Gb of sequence data and 95 million to 140 million unique TCR beta sequences obtained from some 170 million T cells. Rather than drawing on any new phenotypic data, the later analysis identified candidate immune exposures from TCR beta sequences and the way those sequences occurred across donors. A later analysis re-analyzed previously published TCR beta repertoires from 500 to 700 donors and added high-resolution HLA genotyping to study TCR occurrence patterns. Both class I and class II loci were covered by HLA typing, at four-digit resolution. In addition to the first cohort of 666 subjects, a separate validation cohort of 120 different subjects was used. Alongside the repertoire data, information on donor age, sex, ethnicity and CMV serostatus was compiled. To predict cytomegalovirus infection status, the study brought together high-throughput TCR immunosequencing, statistical association of individual TCRs with disease status, and machine learning. Among a few hundred genotyped donors of the cohort, an average of approximately 230,000 unique TCR beta nucleotide sequences were sequenced per donor, roughly 20% of them non-productive. Four to six DR-DQ haplotypes were handled as single units for association and clustering, since linkage in the cohort was strong. The aim of the study was to test whether cataloging public T cell receptors could identify signatures of past pathogen exposure. Roughly 310 gigabases of sequencing data and approximately 85 million unique TCR sequences were included in an early release covering several hundred HLA-typed donors. To decide whether each TCR beta V gene segment behaved as functional or pseudogenic, an earlier analysis of 587 of the donors relied on high-throughput TCR beta sequencing. In a later genetic analysis, genome-wide SNP genotypes for about 55% of the roughly 700 donors were used, and that subset was treated as a discovery cohort. Among the roughly 400 genotyped donors, approximately 81% belonged to the genetic ancestry cluster associated with self-reported Caucasian donors. The study used immunosequencing to profile the T cell repertoires of approximately 690 subjects and linked those repertoires to cytomegalovirus serostatus. Typing coverage varied by locus: roughly 629-630 donors for A, B, C, DRB1 and DQB1; more than 500 for DQA1; some 610 for DPA1; roughly 450 for DPB1. Every repertoire in the discovery cohort had been generated on one and the same sequencing platform.

Library preparation was by the immunoSEQ multiplex PCR assay. The multiplex PCR relied on a mix of 60 forward primers for TCR Vbeta segments and 13 reverse primers for TCR Jbeta segments. Amplification of the CDR3 region of rearranged TCR beta genes was performed with a multiplex PCR assay on genomic DNA. On the Illumina HiSeq System, the amplified TCR beta libraries were sequenced as 87-base-pair reads. As for how the authors treated the data: A later analysis counted tens of millions of unique TCR beta chains across the roughly 700 repertoires, and around 12 million of these chains were shared by at least two donors. Raw reads were error-corrected and collapsed into unique sequences with a nearest-neighbor algorithm that merged closely related sequences to remove PCR and sequencing errors. Alignment of CDR3 sequences to IMGT reference sequences was used to assign V, D and J gene segments. For a sequence to be retained, at least a six-nucleotide match to both a V gene segment and a J gene segment was required. Rearrangements were classified as productive when the CDR3 lacked stop codons and remained in frame with V and J, and all other rearrangements were classified as non-productive. Following IMGT convention, CDR3 was defined as the stretch from the second conserved V-encoded cysteine up to the conserved J-encoded phenylalanine. The earlier analysis of fewer than 700 of the donors excluded sequences that lacked an unambiguous match to a single V gene segment. In an earlier analysis of around 590 of the donors, a V segment was called functional when productive rearrangements were above 56.7%, and segregating when the standard deviation between donors exceeded 5%. To diagnose cytomegalovirus status from the catalog of TCR beta chain sequences, a statistical classification framework was built. In a later analysis, TCR nucleotide sequences were compared against IMGT/GENE-DB human TR gene sequences so that V and J genes could be assigned. Using the TCRdist pipeline, a later analysis assigned CDR3 sequences along with most-parsimonious VDJ recombination scenarios. In a later analysis, every TCR beta chain was defined by the combination of its CDR3 amino acid sequence and its V-gene family, and reads without a unique V-gene family were dropped. To address suspected cross-contamination and a sequencing artifact, a later analysis removed over 500 highly shared, low-generation-probability nucleotide sequences. A later analysis calculated a clonal expansion index for each public chain from normalized within-repertoire ranks of inferred template counts. In a later analysis, generation probabilities were computed with a VDJ recombination model fitted to out-of-frame rearrangements, and the resulting probabilities were checked against IGoR. In a later analysis, hypergeometric tests were used to score TCR-TCR, TCR-HLA and TCR-CMV co-occurrence, with a repertoire-size bias correction applied to TCR pairs. To estimate false discovery rates, a later analysis permuted the HLA or CMV assignments 20 times. In a later analysis, co-occurring TCRs were grouped using DBSCAN, with TCRdist sequence similarity added in when clustering inside HLA-allele-positive subsets. For co-occurrence clustering, repertoires with fewer than 30,000 or more than 120,000 public chains were excluded, along with about five repertoires with anomalous nucleotide sharing. The table comes from immuneACCESS by way of TCRdb, which keeps in-frame sequences with V and J called. Part of the clones is missing from these tables; in studies checked, under half for an unresolved V gene and the rest for unknown reasons. D and trimming were read from the DNA, whereas the V and J calls and clone size are those reported in that table. This sample has around 150,000 clones in its table, and around 79% of those were observed once. Approximately 6% of the sample lies in the top ten.

The cohort consisted of hundreds of healthy bone marrow donors. Cohort members were all nominally healthy when sampled, although unrecorded immune exposures were likely present. The donor tested CMV seropositive, placing the donor among the 290 or so seropositive members of the cohort. A peripheral blood sample was collected from each donor, and TCR beta sequencing was performed on peripheral blood mononuclear cells. The Qiagen DNeasy Blood Extraction Kit was used to extract genomic DNA from the blood cell samples. A word on this clone: Its antigen has not been determined. Base qualities are not recorded, but no much larger clone differs from it by a single base.

V drops 1 base and J drops 5 bases, leaving 8 bases in between. The CDR3, cysteine through phenylalanine, is 13 amino acids long. Kept here is only the CDR3 DNA, which spans 39 bases and is read in frame from base 1. The germline V gene encodes CDR1 SEHNR and CDR2 FQNEAQ (reference sequence). What the authors observed across the whole study: An earlier analysis of roughly 570 of the donors showed that most TCR beta V segments appeared in productive rearrangements either about 87% or about 30% of the time, which broadly matched IMGT annotations. A further reported finding was that TCR beta sequences accurately predicted the HLA-A and HLA-B alleles for most subjects in the first cohort. Approximately 18 rarely observed V segments, including chromosome 9 orphons, were excluded from the earlier analysis of a few hundred of the donors because counts were too low. A few of the identified cytomegalovirus-associated TCR beta chains were confirmed in vitro to be specific for cytomegalovirus antigens. Roughly uniform sequencing depth across donors was assumed in presence/absence analyses, although this assumption may not hold. When HLA alleles, especially DR and DQ, strongly co-occurred, TCR associations were difficult to assign to individual alleles. In a later genetic analysis, a missense DCLRE1C variant was associated with V-gene and J-gene trimming of TCR beta chains, and the association was replicated in an independent cohort. Linkage disequilibrium might explain the correlated functional status among segregating V segments, but an unknown experimental factor could not be ruled out. According to the authors, the approach could potentially be generalized to other disease states and immunological phenotypes. In a later analysis, the rate of TCR association differed among HLA loci, with DRB1 alleles having the most associated TCRs and HLA-C alleles having the fewest. Immune exposure information for the cohort was limited to CMV serostatus. Because HLA typing was unavailable for some donors at each locus, only the typed subset was used in association tests. At a false discovery rate of 0.05, a later analysis linked 16,000 or so TCR beta sequences to specific HLA alleles. In a later analysis, several top co-occurrence clusters were reported to appear linked to parvovirus B19, influenza, CMV and Epstein-Barr virus. The sequencing pipeline was judged likely to have produced a cluster of highly shared sequence variants as a technical artifact. Most CMV-associated TCR beta chains appeared to be HLA-restricted in a later analysis, and the HLA associations seemed to be driven largely by CMV exposure. The study listed 164 TCR beta chains as associated with cytomegalovirus. Compared with equally common non-associated chains, HLA-associated TCR beta chains in a later analysis were more clonally expanded and had lower generation probabilities. In both the original and validation cohorts, the classifier was reported to diagnose cytomegalovirus status with high specificity and sensitivity. A later genetic analysis reported fewer N-insertions in productive TCRs among donors in an Asian-associated ancestry cluster than the roughly 700-donor mean. Some IMGT-functional V segments, including TRBV6-2 and TRBV6-3, could not be distinguished by the 87-base-pair reads and were therefore excluded. Only TCR beta chains were sequenced in this cohort, and the absence of alpha or paired-chain data limited detectable features. Most TCR sequences were observed very rarely across donors, whereas some public TCRs were present in many individuals.

This TCR was recovered from a man aged 45 to 65 in good health and CMV-seropositive. Sequencing was carried out using PBMCs. Here the chain combines TRBV7-9 and TRBJ1-2, with no confidently assigned D gene. The sequenced DNA is TGTGCCAGCAGCTTAGGAGGGTATTATGGCTACACCTTC. This translates into CASSLGGYYGYTF.